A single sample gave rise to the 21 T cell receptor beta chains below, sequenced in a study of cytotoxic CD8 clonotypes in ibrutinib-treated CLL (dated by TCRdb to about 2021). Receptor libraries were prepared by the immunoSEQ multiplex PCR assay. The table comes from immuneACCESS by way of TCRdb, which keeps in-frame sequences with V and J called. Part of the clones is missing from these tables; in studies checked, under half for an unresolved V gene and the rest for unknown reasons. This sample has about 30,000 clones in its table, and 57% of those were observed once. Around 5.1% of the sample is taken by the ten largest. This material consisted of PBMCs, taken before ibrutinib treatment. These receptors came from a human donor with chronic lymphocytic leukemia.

The CDR3 DNA follows: TGTGCCAGCAGTGGAGCGGGGCTCTTCCTAGCCAAAAACATTCAGTACTTC. It yields the protein CASSGAGLFLAKNIQYF. The rearrangement links TRBV2 to TRBJ2-4; 7 bases are shared with TRBD2. CDR1 and CDR2 (germline): SNHLY, FYNNEI. CDR3 size: 17 residues. V trimming: 4 bases; J trimming: 0 bases; junction bases outside the gene matches: 9.

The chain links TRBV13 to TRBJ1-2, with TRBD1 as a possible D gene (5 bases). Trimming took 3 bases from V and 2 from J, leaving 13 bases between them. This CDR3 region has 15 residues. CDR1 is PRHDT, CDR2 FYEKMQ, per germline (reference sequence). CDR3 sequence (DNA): TGTGCCAGCAGCTTTGGGGGACCGACCAACTATGGCTACACCTTC. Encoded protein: CASSFGGPTNYGYTF.

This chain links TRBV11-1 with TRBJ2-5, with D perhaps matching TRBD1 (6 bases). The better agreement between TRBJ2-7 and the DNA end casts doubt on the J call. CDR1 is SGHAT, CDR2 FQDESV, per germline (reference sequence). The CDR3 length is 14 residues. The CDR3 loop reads CASRYRATSYEQYF. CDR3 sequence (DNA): TGTGCCAGCAGATACAGGGCAACCAGCTACGAGCAGTACTTC.

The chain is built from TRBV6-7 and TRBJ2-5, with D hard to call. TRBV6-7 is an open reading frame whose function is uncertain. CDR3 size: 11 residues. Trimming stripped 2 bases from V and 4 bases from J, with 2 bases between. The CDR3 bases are TGTGCCAGCAGTTACATAGAGACCCAGTACTTC. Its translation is CASSYIETQYF.

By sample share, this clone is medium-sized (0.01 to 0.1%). The CDR3 DNA reads TGTGCCAGCAGCGTGGGGGCGGGGTTTAGCTCCTACGAGCAGTACTTC. It yields the protein CASSVGAGFSSYEQYF. This rearrangement joins TRBV7-9 to TRBJ2-7; TRBD1 or TRBD2 may be the D gene (6 bases each). Germline V gene data show CDR1 as SEHNR and CDR2 as FQNEAQ (reference sequence). This CDR3 spans 16 amino acids. Trimming cost V 5 bases and J 0 bases, with 17 bases left between them.

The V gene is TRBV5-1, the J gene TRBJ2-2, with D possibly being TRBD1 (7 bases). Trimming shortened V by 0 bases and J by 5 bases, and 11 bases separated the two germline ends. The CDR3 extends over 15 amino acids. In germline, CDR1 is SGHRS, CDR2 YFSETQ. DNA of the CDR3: TGCGCCAGCAGCTTGGAACAGGGGAGGACCGGGGAGCTGTTTTTT. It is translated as CASSLEQGRTGELFF.

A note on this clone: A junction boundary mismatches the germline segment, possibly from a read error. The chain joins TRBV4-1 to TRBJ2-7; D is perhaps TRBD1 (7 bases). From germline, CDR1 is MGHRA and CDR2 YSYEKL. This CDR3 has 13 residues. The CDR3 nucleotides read TGCGCCAGCAGCCAAGATCCGGCGGCAGGGGGGACCTTC. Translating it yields CASSQDPAAGGTF.

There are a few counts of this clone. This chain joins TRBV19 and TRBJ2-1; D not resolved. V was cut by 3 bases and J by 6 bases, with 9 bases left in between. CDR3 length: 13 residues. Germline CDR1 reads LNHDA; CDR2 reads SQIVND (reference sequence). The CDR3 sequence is CASSIVSTNEQFF. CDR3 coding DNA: TGTGCCAGTAGTATTGTCAGCACCAATGAGCAGTTCTTC. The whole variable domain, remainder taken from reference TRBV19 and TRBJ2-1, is DGGITQSPKYLFRKEGQNVTLSCEQNLNHDAMYWYRQDPGQGLRLIYYSQIVNDFQKGDIAEGYSVSREKKESFPLTVTSAQKNPTAFYLCASSIVSTNEQFFGPGTRLTVL.

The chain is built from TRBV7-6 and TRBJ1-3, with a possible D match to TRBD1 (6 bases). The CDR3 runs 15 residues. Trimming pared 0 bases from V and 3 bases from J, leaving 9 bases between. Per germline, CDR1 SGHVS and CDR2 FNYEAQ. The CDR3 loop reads CASSLAPGVGNTIYF. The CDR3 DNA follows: TGTGCCAGCAGCTTAGCGCCAGGGGTTGGAAACACCATATATTTT.

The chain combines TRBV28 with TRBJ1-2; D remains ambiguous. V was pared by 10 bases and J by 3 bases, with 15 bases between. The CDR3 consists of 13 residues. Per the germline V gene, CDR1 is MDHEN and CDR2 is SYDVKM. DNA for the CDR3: TGTGCCACCCTCAGAAATCCTTACTATGGCTACACCTTC. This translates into CATLRNPYYGYTF.

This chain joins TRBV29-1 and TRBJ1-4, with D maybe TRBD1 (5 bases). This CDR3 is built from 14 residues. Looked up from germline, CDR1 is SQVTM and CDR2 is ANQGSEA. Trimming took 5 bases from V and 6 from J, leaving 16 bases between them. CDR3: CSVYDSRMDEKLFF. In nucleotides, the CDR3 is TGCAGCGTTTACGACAGCCGGATGGATGAAAAACTGTTTTTT.

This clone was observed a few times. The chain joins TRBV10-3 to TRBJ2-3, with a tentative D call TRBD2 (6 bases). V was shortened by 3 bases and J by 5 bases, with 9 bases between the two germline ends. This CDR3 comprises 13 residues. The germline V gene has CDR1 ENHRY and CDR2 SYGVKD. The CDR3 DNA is TGTGCCATCAGTGAACTAGCTAAAGATACGCAGTATTTT. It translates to CAISELAKDTQYF.

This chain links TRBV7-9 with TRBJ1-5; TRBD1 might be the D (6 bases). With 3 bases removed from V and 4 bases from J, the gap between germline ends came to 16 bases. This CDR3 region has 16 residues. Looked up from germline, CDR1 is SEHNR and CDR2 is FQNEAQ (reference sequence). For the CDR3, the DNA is TGTGCCAGCAGCTTCGCCAAAAGGGGGAAGAATCAGCCCCAGCATTTT. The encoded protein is CASSFAKRGKNQPQHF.

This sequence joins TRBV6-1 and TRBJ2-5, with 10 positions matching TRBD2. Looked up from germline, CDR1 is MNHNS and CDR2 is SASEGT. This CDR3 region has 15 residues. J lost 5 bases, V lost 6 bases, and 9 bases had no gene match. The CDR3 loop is CASRASSGGWETQYF. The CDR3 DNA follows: TGTGCCAGCAGGGCCTCTAGCGGGGGATGGGAGACCCAGTACTTC.

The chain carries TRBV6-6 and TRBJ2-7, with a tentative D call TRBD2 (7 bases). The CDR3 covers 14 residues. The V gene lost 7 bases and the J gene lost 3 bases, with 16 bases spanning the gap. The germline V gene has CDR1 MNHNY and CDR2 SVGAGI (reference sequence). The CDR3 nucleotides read TGTGCCAGCACGCGGCAGGGGACTATCTACGAGCAGTACTTC. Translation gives CASTRQGTIYEQYF.

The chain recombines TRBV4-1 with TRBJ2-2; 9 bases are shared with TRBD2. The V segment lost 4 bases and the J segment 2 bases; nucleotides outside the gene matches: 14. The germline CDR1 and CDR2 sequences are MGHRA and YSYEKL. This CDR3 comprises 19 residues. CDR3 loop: CASSPAGVAGAINTGELFF. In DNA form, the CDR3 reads TGCGCCAGCAGCCCCGCCGGAGTAGCGGGGGCTATAAACACCGGGGAGCTGTTTTTT.

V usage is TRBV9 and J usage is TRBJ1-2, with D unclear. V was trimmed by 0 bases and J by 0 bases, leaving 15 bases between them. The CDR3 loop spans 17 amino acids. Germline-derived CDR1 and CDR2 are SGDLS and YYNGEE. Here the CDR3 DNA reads TGTGCCAGCAGCGTAGATGGGGAGCACTTAGCTAACTATGGCTACACCTTC. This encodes CASSVDGEHLANYGYTF.

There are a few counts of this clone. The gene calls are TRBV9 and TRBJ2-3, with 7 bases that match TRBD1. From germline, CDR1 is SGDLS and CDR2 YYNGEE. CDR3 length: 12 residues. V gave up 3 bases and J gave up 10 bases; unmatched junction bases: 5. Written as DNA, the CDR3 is TGTGCCAGCAGCGACCGACAGGGTTCGCAGTATTTT. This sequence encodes CASSDRQGSQYF.

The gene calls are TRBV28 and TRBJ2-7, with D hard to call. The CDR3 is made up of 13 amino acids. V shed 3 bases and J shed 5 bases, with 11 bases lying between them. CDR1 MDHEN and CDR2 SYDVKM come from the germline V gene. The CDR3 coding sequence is TGTGCCAGCAGTTTTCAGAGCCAAGACGAGCAGTACTTC. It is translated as CASSFQSQDEQYF.

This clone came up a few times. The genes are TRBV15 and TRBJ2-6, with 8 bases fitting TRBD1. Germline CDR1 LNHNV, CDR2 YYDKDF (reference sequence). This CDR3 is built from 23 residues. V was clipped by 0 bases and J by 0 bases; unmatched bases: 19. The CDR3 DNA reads TGTGCCACCAGCAGAGATCCCCTGGGGGATGTACCAGGGGGCAGCTCTGGGGCCAACGTCCTGACTTTC. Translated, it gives CATSRDPLGDVPGGSSGANVLTF.

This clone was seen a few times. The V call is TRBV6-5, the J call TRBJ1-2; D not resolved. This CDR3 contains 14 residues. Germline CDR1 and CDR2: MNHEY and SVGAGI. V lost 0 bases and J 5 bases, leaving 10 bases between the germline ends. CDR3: CASSYSKVIYGYTF. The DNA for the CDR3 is TGTGCCAGCAGTTACTCGAAGGTGATATATGGCTACACCTTC.